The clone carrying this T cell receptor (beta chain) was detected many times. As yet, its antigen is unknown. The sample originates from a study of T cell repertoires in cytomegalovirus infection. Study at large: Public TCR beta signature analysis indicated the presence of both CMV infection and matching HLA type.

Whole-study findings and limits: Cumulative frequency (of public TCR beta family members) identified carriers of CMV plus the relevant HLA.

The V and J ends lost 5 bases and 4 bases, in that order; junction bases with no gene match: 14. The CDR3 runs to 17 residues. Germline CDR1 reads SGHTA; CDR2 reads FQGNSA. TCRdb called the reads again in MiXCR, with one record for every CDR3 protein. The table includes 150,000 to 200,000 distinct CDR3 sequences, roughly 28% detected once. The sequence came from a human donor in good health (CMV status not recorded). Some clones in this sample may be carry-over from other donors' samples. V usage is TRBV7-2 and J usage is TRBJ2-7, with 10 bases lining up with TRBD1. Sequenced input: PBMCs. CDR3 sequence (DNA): TGTGCCAGCAGCCCGCGACAGGGGGCAGAGGGATTATACGAGCAGTACTTC. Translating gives CASSPRQGAEGLYEQYF.